This TCR beta chain was identified during a study of CD8+CD57+ T cells in acquired aplastic anemia. Study-wide context: Sorted CD4+ and CD8+ cells gave a mean 3.2 ug DNA, range about 0.19 to 27.4 ug. Reads per healthy sample averaged roughly 10 million (CD4+) and fewer than 13 million (CD8+).

TCR beta VDJ combinations and CDR3 sequences were profiled from genomic DNA. TCRdb itself ran the reads through MiXCR, one entry per CDR3 protein. Among a few hundred thousand distinct CDR3 sequences, about 37% were seen once, and the ten largest hold 1% to 1.3%. CDR3 length: 15 amino acids. The V end lost 3 bases, the J end lost 5 bases, and 15 bases lay between the germline ends. Germline CDR1 KGHDR, CDR2 SFDVKD. This receptor was taken from a human donor in good health, serving as a control. Sequenced input: sorted CD4+, CD8+, or CD8+CD57+ T cells (not recorded which) from PBMCs. This rearrangement joins TRBV24-1 to TRBJ2-5; weak D call: TRBD1 (5 bases). CDR3 DNA: TGTGCCACCAGTGATGGGGCCTACATAGGGGAGACCCAGTACTTC. Translation: CATSDGAYIGETQYF.